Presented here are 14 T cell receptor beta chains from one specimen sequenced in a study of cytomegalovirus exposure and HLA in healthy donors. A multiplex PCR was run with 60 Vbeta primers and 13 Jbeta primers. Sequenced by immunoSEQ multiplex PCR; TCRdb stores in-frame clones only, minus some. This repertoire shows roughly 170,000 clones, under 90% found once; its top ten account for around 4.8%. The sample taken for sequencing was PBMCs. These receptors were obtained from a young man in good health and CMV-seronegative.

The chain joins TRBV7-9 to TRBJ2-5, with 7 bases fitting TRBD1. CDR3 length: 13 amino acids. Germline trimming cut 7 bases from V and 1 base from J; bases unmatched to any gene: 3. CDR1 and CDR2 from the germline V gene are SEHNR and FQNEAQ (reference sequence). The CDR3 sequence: CASNRDSQETQYF. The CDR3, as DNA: TGTGCCAGCAATCGGGACAGCCAAGAGACCCAGTACTTC.

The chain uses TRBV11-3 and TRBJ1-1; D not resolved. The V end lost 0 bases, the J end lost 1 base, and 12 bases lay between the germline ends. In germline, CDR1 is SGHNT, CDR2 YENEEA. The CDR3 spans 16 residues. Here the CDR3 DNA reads TGTGCCAGCAGCTTAGATCAAGGCAGGTCGAACACTGAAGCTTTCTTT. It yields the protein CASSLDQGRSNTEAFF.

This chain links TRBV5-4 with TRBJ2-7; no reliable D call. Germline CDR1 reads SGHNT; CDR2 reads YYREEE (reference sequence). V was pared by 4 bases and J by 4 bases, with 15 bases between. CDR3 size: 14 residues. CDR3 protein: CASSQRGDLYEQYF. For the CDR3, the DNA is TGTGCCAGCAGCCAGAGAGGAGATTTGTACGAGCAGTACTTC.

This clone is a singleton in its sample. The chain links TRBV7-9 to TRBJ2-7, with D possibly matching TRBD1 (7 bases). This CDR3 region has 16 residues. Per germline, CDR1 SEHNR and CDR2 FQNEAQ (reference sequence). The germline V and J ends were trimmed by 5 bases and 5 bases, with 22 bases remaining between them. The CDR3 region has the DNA TGTGCCAGCAGCCCCAGACGAAGACAGGGAGGAAACGAGCAGTACTTC. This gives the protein CASSPRRRQGGNEQYF.

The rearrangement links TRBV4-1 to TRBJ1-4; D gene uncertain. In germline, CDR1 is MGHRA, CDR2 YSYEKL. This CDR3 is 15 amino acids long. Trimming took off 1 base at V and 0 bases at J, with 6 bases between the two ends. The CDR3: CASSQGEATNEKLFF. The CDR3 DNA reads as TGCGCCAGCAGCCAAGGGGAGGCAACTAATGAAAAACTGTTTTTT.

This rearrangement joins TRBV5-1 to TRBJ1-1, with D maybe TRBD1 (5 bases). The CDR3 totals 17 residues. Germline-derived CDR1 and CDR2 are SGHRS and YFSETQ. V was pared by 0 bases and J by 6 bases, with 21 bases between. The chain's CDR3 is CASSLDQLQAGFAEAFF. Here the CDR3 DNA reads TGCGCCAGCAGCTTGGATCAGTTACAGGCTGGGTTCGCTGAAGCTTTCTTT. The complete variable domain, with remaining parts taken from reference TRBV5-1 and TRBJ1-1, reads KAGVTQTPRYLIKTRGQQVTLSCSPISGHRSVSWYQQTPGQGLQFLFEYFSETQRNKGNFPGRFSGRQFSNSRSEMNVSTLELGDSALYLCASSLDQLQAGFAEAFFGQGTRLTVV.

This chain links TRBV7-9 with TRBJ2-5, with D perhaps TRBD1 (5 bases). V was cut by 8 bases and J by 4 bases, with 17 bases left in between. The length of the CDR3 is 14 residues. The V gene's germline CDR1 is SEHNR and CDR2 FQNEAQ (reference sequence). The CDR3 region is CASDDQGVGETQYF. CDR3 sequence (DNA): TGTGCCAGCGATGATCAGGGCGTCGGAGAGACCCAGTACTTC.

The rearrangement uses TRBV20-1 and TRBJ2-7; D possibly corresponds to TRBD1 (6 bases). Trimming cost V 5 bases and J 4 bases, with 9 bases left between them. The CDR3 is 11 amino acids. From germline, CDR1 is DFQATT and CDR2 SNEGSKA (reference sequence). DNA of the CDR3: TGCAGTGCTCCACAGGGATACGAGCAGTACTTC. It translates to CSAPQGYEQYF.

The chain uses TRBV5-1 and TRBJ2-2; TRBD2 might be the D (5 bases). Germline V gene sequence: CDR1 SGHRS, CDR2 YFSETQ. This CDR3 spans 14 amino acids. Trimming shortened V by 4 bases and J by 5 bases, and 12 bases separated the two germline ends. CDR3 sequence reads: CASSPTLATGELFF. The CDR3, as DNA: TGCGCCAGCAGCCCAACTTTAGCGACCGGGGAGCTGTTTTTT.

The CDR3 protein is CASSWGAGGGIETQYF. The DNA of the CDR3 is TGCGCCAGCAGCTGGGGGGCGGGGGGAGGCATCGAGACCCAGTACTTC. The chain combines TRBV5-1 with TRBJ2-5; 8 bases line up with TRBD2. Germline CDR1 SGHRS, CDR2 YFSETQ. The CDR3 consists of 16 residues. V dropped 3 bases and J dropped 5; count of bases not matched to a gene: 12.

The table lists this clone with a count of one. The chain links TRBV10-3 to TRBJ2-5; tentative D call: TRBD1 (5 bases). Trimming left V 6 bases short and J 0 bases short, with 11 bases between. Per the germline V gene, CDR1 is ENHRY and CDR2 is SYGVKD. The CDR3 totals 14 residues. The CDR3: CAISKRQYQETQYF. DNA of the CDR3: TGTGCCATCAGCAAGCGACAGTACCAAGAGACCCAGTACTTC.

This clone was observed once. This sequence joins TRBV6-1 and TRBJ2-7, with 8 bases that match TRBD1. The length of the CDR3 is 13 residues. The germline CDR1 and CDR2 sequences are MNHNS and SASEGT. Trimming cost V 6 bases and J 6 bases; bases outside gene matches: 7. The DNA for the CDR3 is TGTGCCAGCAGCCAAACCAGGGGGCGCGAGCAGTACTTC. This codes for CASSQTRGREQYF.

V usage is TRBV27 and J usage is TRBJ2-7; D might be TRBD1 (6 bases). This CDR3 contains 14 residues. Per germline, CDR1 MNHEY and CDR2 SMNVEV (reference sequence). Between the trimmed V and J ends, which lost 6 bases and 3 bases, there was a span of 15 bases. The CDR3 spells CASSSTGVRYEQYF. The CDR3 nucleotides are TGTGCCAGCAGCTCGACAGGCGTTCGCTACGAGCAGTACTTC.

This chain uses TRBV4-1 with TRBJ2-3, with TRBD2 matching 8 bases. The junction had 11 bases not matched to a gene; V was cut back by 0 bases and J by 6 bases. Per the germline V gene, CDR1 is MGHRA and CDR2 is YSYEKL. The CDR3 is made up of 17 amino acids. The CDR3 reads CASSQEGVGRGGDTQYF. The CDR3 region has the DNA TGCGCCAGCAGCCAAGAAGGGGTTGGACGGGGGGGGGATACGCAGTATTTT.